This T cell receptor (beta chain) originates from a study of T cells after yellow fever vaccination. This clonotype was seen only a few times. CDR3 size: 13 residues. Germline values: CDR1 SGHTA, CDR2 FQGTGA. V lost 7 bases and J lost 8, with 17 bases in between. TCRdb ran MiXCR on the 5' RACE reads and lists one entry per CDR3 protein. Counted here are about 350,000 distinct CDR3 sequences, roughly 8.6% occurring once; the ten biggest clones make up about 16%. The sequencing used PBMCs, collected about 41 days after the first yellow fever vaccination. The chain combines TRBV7-3 with TRBJ1-2, with D perhaps TRBD1 (6 bases). This TCR was recovered from a man between 18 and 35 years old who received the YFV17D yellow fever vaccine. The CDR3 DNA reads TGTGCCAGCATCCCTTTCGGGGGGCACGGCTACACCTTC. This gives the protein CASIPFGGHGYTF. Together with reference TRBV7-3 and TRBJ1-2, the CDR3 gives the full variable domain: GAGVSQTPSNKVTEKGKYVELRCDPISGHTALYWYRQSLGQGPEFLIYFQGTGAADDSGLPNDRFFAVRPEGSVSTLKIQRTERGDSAVYLCASIPFGGHGYTFGSGTRLTVV.